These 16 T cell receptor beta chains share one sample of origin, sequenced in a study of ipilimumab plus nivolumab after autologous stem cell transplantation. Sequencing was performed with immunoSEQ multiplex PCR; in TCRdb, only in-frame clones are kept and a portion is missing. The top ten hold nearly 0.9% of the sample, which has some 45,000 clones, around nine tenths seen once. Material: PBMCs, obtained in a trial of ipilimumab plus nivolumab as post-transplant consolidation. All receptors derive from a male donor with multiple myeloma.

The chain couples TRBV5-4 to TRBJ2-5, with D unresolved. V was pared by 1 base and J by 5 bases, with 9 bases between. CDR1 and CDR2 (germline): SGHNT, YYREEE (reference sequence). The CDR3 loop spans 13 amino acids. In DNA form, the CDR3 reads TGTGCCAGCAGCTTGTCATCGACCGAGACCCAGTACTTC. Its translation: CASSLSSTETQYF.

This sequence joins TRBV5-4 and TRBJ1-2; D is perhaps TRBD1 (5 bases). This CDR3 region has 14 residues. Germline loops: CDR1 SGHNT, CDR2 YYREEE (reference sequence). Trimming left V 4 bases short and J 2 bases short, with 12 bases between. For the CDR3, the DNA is TGTGCCAGCAGCCTGGGACGGACAAACTATGGCTACACCTTC. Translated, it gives CASSLGRTNYGYTF.

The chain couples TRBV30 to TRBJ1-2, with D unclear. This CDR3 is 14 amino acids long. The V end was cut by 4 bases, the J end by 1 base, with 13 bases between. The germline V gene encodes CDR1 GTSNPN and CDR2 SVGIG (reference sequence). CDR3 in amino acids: CAWITRGINYGYTF. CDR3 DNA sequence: TGTGCCTGGATTACCCGCGGTATTAACTATGGCTACACCTTC.

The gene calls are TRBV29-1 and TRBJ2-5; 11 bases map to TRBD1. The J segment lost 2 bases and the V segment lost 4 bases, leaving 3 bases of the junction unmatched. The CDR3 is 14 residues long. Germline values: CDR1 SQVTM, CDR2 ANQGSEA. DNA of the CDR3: TGCAGCGTTGTAGGGACAGGGGGTCAAGAGACCCAGTACTTC. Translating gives CSVVGTGGQETQYF.

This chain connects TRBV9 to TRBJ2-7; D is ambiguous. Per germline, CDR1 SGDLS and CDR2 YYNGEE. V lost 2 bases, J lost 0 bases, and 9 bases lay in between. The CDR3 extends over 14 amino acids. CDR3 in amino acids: CASSVHLSSYEQYF. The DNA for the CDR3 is TGTGCCAGCAGCGTTCACCTCAGCTCCTACGAGCAGTACTTC.

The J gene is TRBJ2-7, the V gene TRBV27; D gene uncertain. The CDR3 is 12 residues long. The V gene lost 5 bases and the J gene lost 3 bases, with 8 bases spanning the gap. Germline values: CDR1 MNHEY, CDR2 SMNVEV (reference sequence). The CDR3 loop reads CASSGSDYEQYF. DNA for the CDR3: TGTGCCAGCAGTGGGTCGGACTACGAGCAGTACTTC.

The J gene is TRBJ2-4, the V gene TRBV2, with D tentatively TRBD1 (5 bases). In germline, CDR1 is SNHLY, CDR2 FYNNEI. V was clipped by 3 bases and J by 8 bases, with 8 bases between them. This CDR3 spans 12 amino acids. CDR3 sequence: CASSDRDYIQYF. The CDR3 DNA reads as TGTGCCAGCAGTGACAGGGATTACATTCAGTACTTC.

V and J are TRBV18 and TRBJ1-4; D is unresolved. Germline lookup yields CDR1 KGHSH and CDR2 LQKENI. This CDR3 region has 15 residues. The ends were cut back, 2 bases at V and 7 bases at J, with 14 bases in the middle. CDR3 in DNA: TGTGCCAGCTCACCAGGGTCGAGGGCCGGTGAAAAACTGTTTTTT. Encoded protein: CASSPGSRAGEKLFF.

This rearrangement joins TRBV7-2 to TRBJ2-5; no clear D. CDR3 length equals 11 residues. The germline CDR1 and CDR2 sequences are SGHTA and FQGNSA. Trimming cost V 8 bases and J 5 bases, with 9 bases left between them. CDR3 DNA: TGTGCCAGCGTCGTTGTCGAGACCCAGTACTTC. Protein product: CASVVVETQYF.

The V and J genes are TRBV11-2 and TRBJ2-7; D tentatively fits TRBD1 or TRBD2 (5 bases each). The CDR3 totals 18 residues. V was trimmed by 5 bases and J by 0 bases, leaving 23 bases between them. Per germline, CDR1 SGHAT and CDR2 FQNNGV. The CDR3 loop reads CASSIRDPSPTSSYEQYF. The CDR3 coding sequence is TGTGCCAGCAGCATCCGGGACCCAAGCCCCACGAGCTCCTACGAGCAGTACTTC.

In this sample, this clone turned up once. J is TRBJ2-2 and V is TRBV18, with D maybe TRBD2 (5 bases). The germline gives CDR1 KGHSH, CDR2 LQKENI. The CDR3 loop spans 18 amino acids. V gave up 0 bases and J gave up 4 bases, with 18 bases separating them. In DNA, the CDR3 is TGTGCCAGCTCACCACCCCGGGGTAAGGGCAAGCTCACCGGGGAGCTGTTTTTT. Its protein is CASSPPRGKGKLTGELFF.

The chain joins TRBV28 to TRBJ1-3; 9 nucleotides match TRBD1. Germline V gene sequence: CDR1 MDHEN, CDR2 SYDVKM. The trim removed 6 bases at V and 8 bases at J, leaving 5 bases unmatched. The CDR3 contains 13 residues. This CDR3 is CASSPGQGDTIYF. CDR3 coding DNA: TGTGCCAGCAGCCCGGGACAGGGAGACACCATATATTTT.

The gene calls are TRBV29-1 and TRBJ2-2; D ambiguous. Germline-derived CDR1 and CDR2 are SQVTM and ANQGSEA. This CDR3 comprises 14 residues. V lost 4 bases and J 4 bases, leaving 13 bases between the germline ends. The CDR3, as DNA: TGCAGCGTTGTGGATGCCGGTGGCACCGGGGAGCTGTTTTTT. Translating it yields CSVVDAGGTGELFF.

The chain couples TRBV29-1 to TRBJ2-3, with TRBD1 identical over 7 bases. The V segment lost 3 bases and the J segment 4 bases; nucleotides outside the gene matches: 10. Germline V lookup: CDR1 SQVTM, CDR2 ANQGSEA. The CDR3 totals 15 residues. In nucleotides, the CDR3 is TGCAGCGTTGACCCAACAGGGGCCCCGGCAGATACGCAGTATTTT. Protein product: CSVDPTGAPADTQYF.

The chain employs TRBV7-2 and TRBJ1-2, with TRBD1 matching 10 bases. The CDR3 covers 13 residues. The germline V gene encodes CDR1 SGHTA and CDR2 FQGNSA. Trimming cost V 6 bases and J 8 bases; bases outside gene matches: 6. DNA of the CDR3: TGTGCCAGCAGACTGACAGGGGGCCGCGGCTACACCTTC. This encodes CASRLTGGRGYTF.

CDR3 region: CSGNDRGTGELFF. The CDR3 DNA is TGCAGCGGGAATGACAGGGGAACCGGGGAGCTGTTTTTT. This chain uses TRBV29-1 with TRBJ2-2, with 8 bases lining up with TRBD1. V trimming: 7 bases; J trimming: 5 bases; junction bases outside the gene matches: 6. CDR3 length: 13 amino acids. The V gene's germline CDR1 is SQVTM and CDR2 ANQGSEA.